The entry below gives a single T cell receptor (beta chain) sequence along with its context. Its antigen is not known. This record comes from a study of OX40 agonist ivuxolimab in advanced cancers. Overall study results and limits: Not determined was the antigen specificity of the expanded peripheral T cells.

Sequencing used immunoSEQ multiplex PCR; TCRdb keeps in-frame clones, though not all of them. The repertoire includes more than 35,000 clones, 80% of them detected once, and more than 6% sits in the top ten. V shed 3 bases and J 3 bases; nucleotides not matched to a gene: 17. This CDR3 is 18 amino acids long. Germline V gene data show CDR1 as SGDLS and CDR2 as YYNGEE. V usage is TRBV9 and J usage is TRBJ1-1; 7 positions match TRBD1. Sequenced here: CD4+ or CD8+ T cells sorted from blood, sampled in a trial of the OX40 agonist ivuxolimab. The sequence derives from an adult with an advanced solid tumor such as melanoma, head and neck, liver or kidney cancer. The DNA of the CDR3 is TGTGCCAGCAGCGACAAATTGGGGACGACAGGGATTGACACTGAAGCTTTCTTT. The encoded protein is CASSDKLGTTGIDTEAFF.